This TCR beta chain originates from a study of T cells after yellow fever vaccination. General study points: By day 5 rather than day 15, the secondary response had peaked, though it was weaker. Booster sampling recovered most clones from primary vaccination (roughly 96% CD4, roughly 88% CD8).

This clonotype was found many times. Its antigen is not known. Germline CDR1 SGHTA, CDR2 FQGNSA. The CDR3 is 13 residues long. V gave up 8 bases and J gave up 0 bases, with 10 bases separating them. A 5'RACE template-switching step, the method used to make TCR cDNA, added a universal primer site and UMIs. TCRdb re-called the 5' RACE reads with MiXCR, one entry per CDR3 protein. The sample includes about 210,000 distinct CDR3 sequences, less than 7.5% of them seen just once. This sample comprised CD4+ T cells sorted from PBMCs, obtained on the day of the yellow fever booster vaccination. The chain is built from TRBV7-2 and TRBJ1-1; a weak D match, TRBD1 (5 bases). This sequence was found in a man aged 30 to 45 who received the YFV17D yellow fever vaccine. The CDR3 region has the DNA TGTGCCAGCGGACGGGACCTGAACACTGAAGCTTTCTTT. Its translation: CASGRDLNTEAFF.